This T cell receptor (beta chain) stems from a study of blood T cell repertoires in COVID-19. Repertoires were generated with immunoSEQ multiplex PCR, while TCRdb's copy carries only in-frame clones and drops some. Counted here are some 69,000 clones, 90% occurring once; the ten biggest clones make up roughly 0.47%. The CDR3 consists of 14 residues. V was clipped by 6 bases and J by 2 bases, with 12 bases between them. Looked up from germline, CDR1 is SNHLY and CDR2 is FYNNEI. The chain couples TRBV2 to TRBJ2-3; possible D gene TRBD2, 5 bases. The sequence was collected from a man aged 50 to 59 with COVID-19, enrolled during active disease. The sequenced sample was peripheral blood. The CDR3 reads CASRLSGATDTQYF. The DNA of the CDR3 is TGTGCCAGCAGGCTGAGCGGAGCCACAGATACGCAGTATTTT.